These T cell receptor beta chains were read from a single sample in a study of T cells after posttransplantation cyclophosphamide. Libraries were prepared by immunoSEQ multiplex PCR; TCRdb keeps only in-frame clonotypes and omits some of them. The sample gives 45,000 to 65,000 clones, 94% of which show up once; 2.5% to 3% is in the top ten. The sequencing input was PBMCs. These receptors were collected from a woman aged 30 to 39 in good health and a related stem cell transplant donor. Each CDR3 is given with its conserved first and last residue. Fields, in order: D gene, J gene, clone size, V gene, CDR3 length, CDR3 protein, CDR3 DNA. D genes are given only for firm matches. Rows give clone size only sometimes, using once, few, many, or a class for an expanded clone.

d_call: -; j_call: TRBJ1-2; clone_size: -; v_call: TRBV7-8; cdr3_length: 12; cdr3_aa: CASTPAGDGYTF; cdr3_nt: TGTGCCAGCACCCCAGCGGGGGATGGCTACACCTTC
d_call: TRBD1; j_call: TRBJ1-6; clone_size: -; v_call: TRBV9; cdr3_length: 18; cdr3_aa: CASSRPVPGQGVNSPLHF; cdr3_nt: TGTGCCAGCAGTCGGCCCGTTCCTGGACAGGGGGTAAATTCACCCCTCCACTTT
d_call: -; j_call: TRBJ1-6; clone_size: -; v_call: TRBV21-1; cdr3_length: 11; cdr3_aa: CASTSRRALHF; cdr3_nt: TGTGCCAGCACCTCGAGGAGGGCCCTCCACTTT
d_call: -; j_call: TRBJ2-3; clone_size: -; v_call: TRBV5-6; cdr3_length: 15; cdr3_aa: CASSLGAGWTDTQYF; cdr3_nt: TGTGCCAGCAGCTTGGGTGCGGGATGGACAGATACGCAGTATTTT
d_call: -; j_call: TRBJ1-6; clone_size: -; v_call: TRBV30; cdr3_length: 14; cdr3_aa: CAWSTDRFGSPLHF; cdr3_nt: TGTGCCTGGAGTACCGACAGGTTTGGATCACCCCTCCACTTT
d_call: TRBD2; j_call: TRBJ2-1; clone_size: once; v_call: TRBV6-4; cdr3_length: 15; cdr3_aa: CASSVGLAGSSEQFF; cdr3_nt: TGTGCCAGCAGTGTGGGACTAGCGGGGTCTAGTGAGCAGTTCTTC
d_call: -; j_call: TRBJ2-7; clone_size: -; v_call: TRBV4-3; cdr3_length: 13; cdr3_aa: CASSQEISYEQYF; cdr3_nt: TGCGCCAGCAGCCAGGAGATCTCCTACGAGCAGTACTTC
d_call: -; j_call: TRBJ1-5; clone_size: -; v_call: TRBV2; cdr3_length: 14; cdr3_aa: CASSSQGSNQPQHF; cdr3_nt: TGTGCCAGCAGTAGTCAGGGGAGCAATCAGCCCCAGCATTTT
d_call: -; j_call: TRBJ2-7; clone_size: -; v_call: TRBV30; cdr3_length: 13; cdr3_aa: CAWSAGGAGEQYF; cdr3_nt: TGTGCCTGGAGTGCGGGGGGCGCGGGCGAGCAGTACTTC
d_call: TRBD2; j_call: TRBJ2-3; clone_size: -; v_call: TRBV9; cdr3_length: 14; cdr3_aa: CASSLTSGGDTQYF; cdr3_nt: TGTGCCAGCAGCTTGACTAGCGGGGGTGATACGCAGTATTTT
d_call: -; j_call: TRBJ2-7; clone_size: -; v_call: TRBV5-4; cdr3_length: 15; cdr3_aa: CASSSLGGAVYEQYF; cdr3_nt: TGTGCCAGCAGCTCACTGGGGGGGGCGGTATACGAGCAGTACTTC
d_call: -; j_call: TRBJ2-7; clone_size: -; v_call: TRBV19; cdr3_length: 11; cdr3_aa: CGPTVSYEQYF; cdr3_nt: TGTGGGCCGACAGTCTCCTACGAGCAGTACTTC
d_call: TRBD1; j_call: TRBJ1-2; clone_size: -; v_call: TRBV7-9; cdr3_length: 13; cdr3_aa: CASSGGQGYGYTF; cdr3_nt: TGTGCCAGCAGCGGGGGACAGGGCTATGGCTACACCTTC
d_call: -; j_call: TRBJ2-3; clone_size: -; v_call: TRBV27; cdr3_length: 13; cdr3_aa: CASSLGQGDTQYF; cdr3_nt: TGTGCCAGCAGTCTAGGTCAGGGAGATACGCAGTATTTT
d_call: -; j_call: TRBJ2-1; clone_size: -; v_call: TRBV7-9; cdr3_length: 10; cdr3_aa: CASSFLVPVF; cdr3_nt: TGTGCCAGCAGCTTTCTCGTTCCGGTCTTC
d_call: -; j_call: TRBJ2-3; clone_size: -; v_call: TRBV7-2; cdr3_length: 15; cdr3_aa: CASSLGQGTHNTQYF; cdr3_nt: TGTGCCAGCAGCTTGGGGCAGGGGACCCACAATACGCAGTATTTT
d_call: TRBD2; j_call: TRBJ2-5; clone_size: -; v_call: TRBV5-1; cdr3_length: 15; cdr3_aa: CASSGGGSYQETQYF; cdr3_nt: TGCGCCAGCAGCGGGGGAGGGTCCTACCAAGAGACCCAGTACTTC
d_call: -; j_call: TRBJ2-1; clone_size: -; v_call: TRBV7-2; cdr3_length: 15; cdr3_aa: CASSLRGSAQNEQFF; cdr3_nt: TGTGCCAGCAGCTTAAGAGGGTCAGCACAGAATGAGCAGTTCTTC
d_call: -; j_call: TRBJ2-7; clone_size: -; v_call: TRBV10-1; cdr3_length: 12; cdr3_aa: CASTRTLYEQYF; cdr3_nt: TGCGCCAGCACACGGACATTATACGAGCAGTACTTC
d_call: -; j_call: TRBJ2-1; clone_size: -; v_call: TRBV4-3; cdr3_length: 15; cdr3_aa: CASSPEGGGYNEQFF; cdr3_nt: TGCGCCAGCAGCCCCGAGGGGGGGGGTTATAATGAGCAGTTCTTC
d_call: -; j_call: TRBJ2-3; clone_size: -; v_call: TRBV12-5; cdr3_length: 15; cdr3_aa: CASGLEGLGTDTQYF; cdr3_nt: TGTGCTAGTGGTTTGGAGGGACTTGGCACAGATACGCAGTATTTT
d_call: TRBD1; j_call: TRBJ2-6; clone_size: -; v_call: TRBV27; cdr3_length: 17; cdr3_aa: CASTSGTGSSGANVLTF; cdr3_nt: TGTGCCAGTACATCCGGGACAGGAAGCTCTGGGGCCAACGTCCTGACTTTC
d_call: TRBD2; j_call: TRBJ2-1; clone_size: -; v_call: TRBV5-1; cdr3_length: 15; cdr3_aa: CASSLQLAAANEQFF; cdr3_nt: TGCGCCAGCAGCTTGCAGCTAGCGGCCGCGAATGAGCAGTTCTTC
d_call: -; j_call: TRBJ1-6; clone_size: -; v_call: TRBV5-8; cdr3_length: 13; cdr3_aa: CASGQTGNSPLHF; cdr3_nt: TGTGCCAGCGGCCAAACAGGGAATTCACCCCTCCACTTT
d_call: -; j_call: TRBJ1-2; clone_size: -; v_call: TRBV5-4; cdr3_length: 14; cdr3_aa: CASSFREANYGYTF; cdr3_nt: TGTGCCAGCAGCTTCCGGGAAGCTAACTATGGCTACACCTTC
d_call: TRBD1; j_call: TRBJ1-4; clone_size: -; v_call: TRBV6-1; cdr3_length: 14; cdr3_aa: CASISGTGGEKLFF; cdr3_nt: TGTGCCAGCATATCCGGGACAGGGGGGGAAAAACTGTTTTTT
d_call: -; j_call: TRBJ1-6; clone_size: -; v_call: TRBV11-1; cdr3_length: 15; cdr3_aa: CASSLDWGGNSPLHF; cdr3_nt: TGTGCCAGCAGCTTAGACTGGGGCGGAAATTCACCCCTCCACTTT
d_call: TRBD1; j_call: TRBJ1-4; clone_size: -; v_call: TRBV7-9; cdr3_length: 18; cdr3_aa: CASSSRVSPDRASEKLFF; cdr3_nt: TGTGCCAGCAGCTCGAGAGTGTCCCCGGACAGGGCGAGCGAAAAACTGTTTTTT
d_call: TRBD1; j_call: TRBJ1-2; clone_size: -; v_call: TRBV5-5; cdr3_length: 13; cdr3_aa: CASSFQGAVGYTF; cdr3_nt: TGTGCCAGCAGCTTTCAGGGGGCAGTGGGCTACACCTTC
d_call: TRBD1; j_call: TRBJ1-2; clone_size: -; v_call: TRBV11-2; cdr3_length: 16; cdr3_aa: CASSLDFVGQDYGYTF; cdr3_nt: TGTGCCAGCAGCTTAGATTTCGTCGGACAGGACTATGGCTACACCTTC
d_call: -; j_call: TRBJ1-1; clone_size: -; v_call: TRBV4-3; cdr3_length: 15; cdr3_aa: CASSQDGGTNTEAFF; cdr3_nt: TGCGCCAGCAGCCAAGACGGGGGGACGAACACTGAAGCTTTCTTT
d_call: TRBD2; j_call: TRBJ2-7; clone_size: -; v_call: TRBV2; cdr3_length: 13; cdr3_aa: CASNLAGVYEQYF; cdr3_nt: TGTGCCAGCAACCTAGCGGGGGTGTACGAGCAGTACTTC
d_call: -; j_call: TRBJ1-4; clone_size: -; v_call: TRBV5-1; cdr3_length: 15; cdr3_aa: CASSLGHATNEKLFF; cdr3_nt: TGCGCCAGCAGCTTGGGACACGCAACTAATGAAAAACTGTTTTTT
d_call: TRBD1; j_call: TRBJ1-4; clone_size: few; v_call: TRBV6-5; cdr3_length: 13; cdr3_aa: CASSGQGGEKLFF; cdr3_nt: TGTGCCAGCAGCGGACAGGGTGGTGAAAAACTGTTTTTT
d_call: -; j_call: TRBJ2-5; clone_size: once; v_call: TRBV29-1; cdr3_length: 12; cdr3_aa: CSAWGVQETQYF; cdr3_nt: TGCAGCGCCTGGGGAGTCCAAGAGACCCAGTACTTC
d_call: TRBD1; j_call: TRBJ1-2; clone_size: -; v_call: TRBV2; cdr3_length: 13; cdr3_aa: CASTGTATYGYTF; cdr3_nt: TGTGCCAGCACCGGGACAGCCACGTATGGCTACACCTTC
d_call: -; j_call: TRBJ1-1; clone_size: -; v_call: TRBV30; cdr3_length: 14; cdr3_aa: CAWSDGRVYTEAFF; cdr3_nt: TGTGCCTGGAGTGACGGCAGGGTTTACACTGAAGCTTTCTTT
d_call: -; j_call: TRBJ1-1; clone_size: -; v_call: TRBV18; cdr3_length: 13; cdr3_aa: CASSPRGDTEAFF; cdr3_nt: TGTGCCAGCTCACCACGGGGGGACACTGAAGCTTTCTTT
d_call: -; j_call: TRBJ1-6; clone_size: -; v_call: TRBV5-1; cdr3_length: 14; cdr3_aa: CASSLEGVNSPLHF; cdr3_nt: TGCGCCAGCAGCTTGGAAGGGGTCAATTCACCCCTCCACTTT
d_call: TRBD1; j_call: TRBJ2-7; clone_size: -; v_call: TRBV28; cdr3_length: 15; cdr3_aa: CASSPSGTGIHEQYF; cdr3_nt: TGTGCCAGCAGTCCCTCCGGGACAGGGATCCACGAGCAGTACTTC
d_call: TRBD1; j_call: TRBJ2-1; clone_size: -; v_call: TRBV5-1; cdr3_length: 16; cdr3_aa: CASSLVGDRGYNEQFF; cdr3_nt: TGCGCCAGCAGCTTGGTAGGGGACAGGGGTTACAATGAGCAGTTCTTC
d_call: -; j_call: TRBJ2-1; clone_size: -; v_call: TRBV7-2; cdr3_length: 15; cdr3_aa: CASSLGQVLYNEQFF; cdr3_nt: TGTGCCAGCAGCTTAGGACAGGTTCTCTACAATGAGCAGTTCTTC
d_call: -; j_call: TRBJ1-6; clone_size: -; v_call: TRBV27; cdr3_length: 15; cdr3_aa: CASSWGHPYNSPLHF; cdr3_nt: TGTGCCAGCAGTTGGGGACACCCTTATAATTCACCCCTCCACTTT
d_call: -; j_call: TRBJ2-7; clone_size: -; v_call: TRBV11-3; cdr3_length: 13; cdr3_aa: CASSLGRSYEQYF; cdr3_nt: TGTGCCAGCAGCTTAGGCAGATCCTACGAGCAGTACTTC
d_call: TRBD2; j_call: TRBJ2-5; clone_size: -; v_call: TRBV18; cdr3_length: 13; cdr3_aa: CASSPGGLETQYF; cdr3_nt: TGTGCCAGCTCACCGGGAGGGTTAGAGACCCAGTACTTC
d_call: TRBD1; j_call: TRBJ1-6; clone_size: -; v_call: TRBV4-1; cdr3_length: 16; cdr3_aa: CASSQEGTGGWSPLHF; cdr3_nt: TGCGCCAGCAGCCAAGAGGGGACAGGGGGCTGGTCACCCCTCCACTTT
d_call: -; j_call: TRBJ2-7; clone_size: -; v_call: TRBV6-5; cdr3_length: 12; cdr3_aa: CASSSDRVEQYF; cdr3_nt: TGTGCCAGCAGTTCCGACCGGGTCGAGCAGTACTTC
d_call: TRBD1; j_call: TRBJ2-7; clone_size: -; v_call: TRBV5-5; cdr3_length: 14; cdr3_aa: CASSPPGQVYEQYF; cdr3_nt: TGTGCCAGCAGCCCGCCGGGACAGGTGTACGAGCAGTACTTC
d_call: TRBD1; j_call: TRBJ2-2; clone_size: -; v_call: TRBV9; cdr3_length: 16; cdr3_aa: CASSVVDRGLTGELFF; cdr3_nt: TGTGCCAGCAGCGTGGTGGACAGGGGGCTCACCGGGGAGCTGTTTTTT
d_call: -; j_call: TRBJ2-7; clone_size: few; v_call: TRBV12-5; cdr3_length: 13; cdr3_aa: CASGLRETYEQYF; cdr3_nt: TGTGCTAGTGGTTTGCGGGAGACCTACGAGCAGTACTTC
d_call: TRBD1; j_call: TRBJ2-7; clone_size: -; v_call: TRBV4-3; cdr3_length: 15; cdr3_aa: CASSQGPGQGYEQYF; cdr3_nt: TGCGCCAGCAGCCAAGGCCCGGGACAGGGCTACGAGCAGTACTTC
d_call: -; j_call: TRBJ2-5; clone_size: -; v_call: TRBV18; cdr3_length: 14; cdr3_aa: CASSPRTAQETQYF; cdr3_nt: TGTGCCAGCTCACCACGGACAGCCCAAGAGACCCAGTACTTC